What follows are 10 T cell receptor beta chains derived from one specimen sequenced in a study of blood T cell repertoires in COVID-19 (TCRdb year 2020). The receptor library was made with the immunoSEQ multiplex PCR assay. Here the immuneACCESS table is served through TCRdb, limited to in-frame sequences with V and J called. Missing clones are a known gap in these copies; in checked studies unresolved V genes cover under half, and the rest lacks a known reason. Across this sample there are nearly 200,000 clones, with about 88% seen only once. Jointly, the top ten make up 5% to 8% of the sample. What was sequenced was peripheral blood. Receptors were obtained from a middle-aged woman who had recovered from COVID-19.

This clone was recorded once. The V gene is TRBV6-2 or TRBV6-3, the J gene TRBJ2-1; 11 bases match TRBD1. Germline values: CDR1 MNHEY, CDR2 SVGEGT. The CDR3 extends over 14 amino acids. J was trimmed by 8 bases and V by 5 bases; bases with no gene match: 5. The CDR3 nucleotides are TGTGCCAGCAGTCGGGGGGACAGGGGGGATGAGCAGTTCTTC. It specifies CASSRGDRGDEQFF.

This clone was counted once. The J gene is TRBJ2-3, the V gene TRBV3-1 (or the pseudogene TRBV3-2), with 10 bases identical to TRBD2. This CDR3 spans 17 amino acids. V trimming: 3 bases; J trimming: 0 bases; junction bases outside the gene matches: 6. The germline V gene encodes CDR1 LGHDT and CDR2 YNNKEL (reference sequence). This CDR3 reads CASSQASGSFSTDTQYF. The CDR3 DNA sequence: TGTGCCAGCAGCCAGGCTAGCGGGAGTTTCAGCACAGATACGCAGTATTTT.

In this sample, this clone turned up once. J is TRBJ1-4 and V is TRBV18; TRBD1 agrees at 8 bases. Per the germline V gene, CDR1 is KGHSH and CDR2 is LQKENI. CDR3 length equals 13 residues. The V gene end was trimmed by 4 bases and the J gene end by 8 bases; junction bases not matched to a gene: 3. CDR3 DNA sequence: TGTGCCAGCTCACGGGGGACAGGCGAAAAACTGTTTTTT. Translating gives CASSRGTGEKLFF.

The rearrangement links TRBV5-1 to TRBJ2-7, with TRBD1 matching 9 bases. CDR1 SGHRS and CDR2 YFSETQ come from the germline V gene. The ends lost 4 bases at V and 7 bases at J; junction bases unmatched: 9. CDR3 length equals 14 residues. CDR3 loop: CASSIPGQGQEQYF. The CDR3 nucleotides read TGCGCCAGCAGCATCCCGGGACAGGGCCAAGAGCAGTACTTC.

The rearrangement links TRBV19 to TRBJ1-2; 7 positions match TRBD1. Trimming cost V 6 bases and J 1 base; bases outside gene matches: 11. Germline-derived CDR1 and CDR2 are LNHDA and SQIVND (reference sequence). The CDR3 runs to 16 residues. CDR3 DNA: TGTGCCAGTAGCCTTAAAGGGGGCGCGGGTAACTATGGCTACACCTTC. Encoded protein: CASSLKGGAGNYGYTF.

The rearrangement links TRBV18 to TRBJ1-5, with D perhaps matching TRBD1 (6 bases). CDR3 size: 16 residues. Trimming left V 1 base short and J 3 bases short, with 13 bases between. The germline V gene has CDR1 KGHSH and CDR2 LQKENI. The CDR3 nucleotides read TGTGCCAGCTCACCACTACCAGGGGAGATCAATCAGCCCCAGCATTTT. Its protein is CASSPLPGEINQPQHF.

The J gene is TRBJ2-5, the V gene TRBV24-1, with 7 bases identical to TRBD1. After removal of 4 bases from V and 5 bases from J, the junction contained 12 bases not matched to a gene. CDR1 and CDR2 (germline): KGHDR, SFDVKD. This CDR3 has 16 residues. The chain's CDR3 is CATSESPRTGEETQYF. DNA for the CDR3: TGTGCCACCAGTGAGTCGCCCCGGACAGGAGAGGAGACCCAGTACTTC.

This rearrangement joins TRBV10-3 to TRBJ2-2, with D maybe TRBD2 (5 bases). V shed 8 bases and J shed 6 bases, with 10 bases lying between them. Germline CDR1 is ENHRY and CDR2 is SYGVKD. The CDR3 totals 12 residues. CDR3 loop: CAIARGSGELFF. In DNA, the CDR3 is TGTGCCATCGCTCGGGGTTCCGGGGAGCTGTTTTTT.

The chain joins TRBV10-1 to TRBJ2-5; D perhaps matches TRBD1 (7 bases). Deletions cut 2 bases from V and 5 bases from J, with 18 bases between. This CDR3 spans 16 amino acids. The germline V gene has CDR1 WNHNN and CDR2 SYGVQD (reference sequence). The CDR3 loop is CASSEKLGGGGETQYF. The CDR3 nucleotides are TGCGCCAGCAGTGAGAAGTTAGGGGGCGGAGGGGAGACCCAGTACTTC.

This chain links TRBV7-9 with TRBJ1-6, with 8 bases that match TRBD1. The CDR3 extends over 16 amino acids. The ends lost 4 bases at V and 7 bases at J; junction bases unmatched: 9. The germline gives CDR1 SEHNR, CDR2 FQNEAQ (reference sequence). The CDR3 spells CASSSRRTGKNSPLHF. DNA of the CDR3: TGTGCCAGCAGCTCGCGTCGGACAGGGAAGAATTCACCCCTCCACTTT.